This is a list of T cell receptor beta chains from one sample in a study of sequential checkpoint blockade in melanoma. The method was immunoSEQ multiplex PCR; TCRdb's version includes in-frame clones alone and lacks a portion of them. The sample contains more than 25,000 clones, approximately 77% of which appear only once. The sample here was CD8+ T cells sorted from blood (inferred from file names), taken from a patient given nivolumab and ipilimumab in sequence. Every receptor here comes from a human donor with melanoma. Both conserved end residues are part of each CDR3. A D gene is named only where the DNA matches it firmly. Size is omitted from some rows. Given values are once, few, many or a class for expanded clones.

>TRBJ2-1|TRBV9|once|NA
CASSVHEGLQYNEQFF
TGTGCCAGCAGCGTACACGAGGGACTCCAATACAATGAGCAGTTCTTC
>TRBJ2-7|TRBV30|few|NA
CAWIAEGLDEQYF
TGTGCCTGGATCGCGGAGGGTTTAGACGAGCAGTACTTC
>TRBJ2-6|TRBV9|NA|NA
CASSPLGANVLTF
TGTGCCAGCAGCCCTTTAGGGGCCAACGTCCTGACTTTC
>TRBJ1-2|TRBV6-6|NA|TRBD1
CALRPGGPGYTF
TGTGCCCTTAGGCCAGGGGGACCCGGCTACACCTTC
>TRBJ2-3|TRBV6-4|NA|NA
CASSATPTDTQYF
TGTGCCAGCAGTGCGACACCTACAGATACGCAGTATTTT
>TRBJ1-4|TRBV19|NA|NA
CASPLEVGAYEKLFF
TGTGCCAGCCCCTTGGAGGTGGGGGCTTATGAAAAACTGTTTTTT
>TRBJ2-1|TRBV5-1|NA|TRBD1
CASKETGGAIYNEQFF
TGCGCCAGCAAAGAAACAGGGGGTGCCATCTACAATGAGCAGTTCTTC
>TRBJ1-4|TRBV28|NA|NA
CASSTVRQGEKLFF
TGTGCCAGCAGTACTGTGAGGCAGGGTGAAAAACTGTTTTTT
>TRBJ2-1|TRBV4-3|NA|NA
CASSRGLTYNEQFF
TGCGCCAGCAGCCGAGGACTAACATACAATGAGCAGTTCTTC
>TRBJ2-3|TRBV5-1|NA|TRBD1
CASKGTGGSDTQYF
TGCGCCAGCAAGGGGACAGGGGGATCCGATACGCAGTATTTT
>TRBJ2-2|TRBV9|once|NA
CASSAGLSLSNTGELFF
TGTGCCAGCAGCGCGGGACTTTCTTTATCGAACACCGGGGAGCTGTTTTTT
>TRBJ2-1|TRBV7-9|NA|NA
CASSFPRVSSSYNEQFF
TGTGCCAGCAGCTTTCCCCGGGTCTCAAGCTCCTACAATGAGCAGTTCTTC
>TRBJ2-7|TRBV18|NA|NA
CASSFLAGSYEQYF
TGTGCCAGCTCATTTCTCGCAGGCTCCTACGAGCAGTACTTC
>TRBJ2-5|TRBV2|NA|NA
CASSGGEGGGAVQETQYF
TGTGCCAGCAGTGGGGGTGAAGGAGGGGGCGCCGTTCAGGAGACCCAGTACTTC
>TRBJ1-2|TRBV9|NA|NA
CASSVGRTGSYGYTF
TGTGCCAGCAGCGTAGGACGGACGGGATCCTATGGCTACACCTTC
>TRBJ1-3|TRBV7-9|NA|TRBD1
CASSPPGTGTGNTIYF
TGTGCCAGCAGCCCTCCCGGGACAGGGACTGGAAACACCATATATTTT
>TRBJ2-7|TRBV10-2|medium-sized|NA
CASSAGPYNSYEQYF
TGCGCCAGCAGCGCGGGACCCTATAACTCCTACGAGCAGTACTTC
>TRBJ1-1|TRBV4-1|NA|TRBD1
CASRGTGSTEAFF
TGCGCCAGCAGGGGGACAGGGTCCACTGAAGCTTTCTTT
>TRBJ2-1|TRBV4-1|NA|TRBD2
CASSNLAGDYNEQFF
TGCGCCAGCAGCAACTTAGCGGGCGATTACAATGAGCAGTTCTTC
>TRBJ2-3|TRBV6-5|NA|TRBD2
CASTGGYTQYF
TGTGCCAGCACGGGAGGTTATACGCAGTATTTT
>TRBJ2-1|TRBV7-9|many|TRBD1
CASSSRDREGNEQFF
TGTGCCAGCAGCTCCCGGGACAGGGAGGGCAATGAGCAGTTCTTC
>TRBJ2-7|TRBV10-3|NA|NA
CAISRGRDYEQYF
TGTGCCATCAGTAGGGGGAGGGACTACGAGCAGTACTTC
>TRBJ2-1|TRBV5-8|NA|NA
CASHPGGEQFF
TGTGCCAGCCACCCCGGCGGGGAGCAGTTCTTC
>TRBJ2-1|TRBV11-2|once|TRBD1
CASSTGTAAYNEQFF
TGTGCCAGCAGCACCGGGACAGCCGCCTACAATGAGCAGTTCTTC
>TRBJ2-3|TRBV4-3|NA|TRBD2
CASSQERGAGGLKDTQYF
TGCGCCAGCAGCCAAGAAAGAGGAGCGGGGGGGCTGAAAGATACGCAGTATTTT
>TRBJ2-3|TRBV5-1|once|TRBD2
CASRGTSRSTDTQYF
TGCGCCAGCAGAGGGACTAGCAGGTCCACAGATACGCAGTATTTT
>TRBJ2-7|TRBV27|NA|NA
CASSLSDSWDEQYF
TGTGCCAGCAGTTTATCGGACAGTTGGGACGAGCAGTACTTC